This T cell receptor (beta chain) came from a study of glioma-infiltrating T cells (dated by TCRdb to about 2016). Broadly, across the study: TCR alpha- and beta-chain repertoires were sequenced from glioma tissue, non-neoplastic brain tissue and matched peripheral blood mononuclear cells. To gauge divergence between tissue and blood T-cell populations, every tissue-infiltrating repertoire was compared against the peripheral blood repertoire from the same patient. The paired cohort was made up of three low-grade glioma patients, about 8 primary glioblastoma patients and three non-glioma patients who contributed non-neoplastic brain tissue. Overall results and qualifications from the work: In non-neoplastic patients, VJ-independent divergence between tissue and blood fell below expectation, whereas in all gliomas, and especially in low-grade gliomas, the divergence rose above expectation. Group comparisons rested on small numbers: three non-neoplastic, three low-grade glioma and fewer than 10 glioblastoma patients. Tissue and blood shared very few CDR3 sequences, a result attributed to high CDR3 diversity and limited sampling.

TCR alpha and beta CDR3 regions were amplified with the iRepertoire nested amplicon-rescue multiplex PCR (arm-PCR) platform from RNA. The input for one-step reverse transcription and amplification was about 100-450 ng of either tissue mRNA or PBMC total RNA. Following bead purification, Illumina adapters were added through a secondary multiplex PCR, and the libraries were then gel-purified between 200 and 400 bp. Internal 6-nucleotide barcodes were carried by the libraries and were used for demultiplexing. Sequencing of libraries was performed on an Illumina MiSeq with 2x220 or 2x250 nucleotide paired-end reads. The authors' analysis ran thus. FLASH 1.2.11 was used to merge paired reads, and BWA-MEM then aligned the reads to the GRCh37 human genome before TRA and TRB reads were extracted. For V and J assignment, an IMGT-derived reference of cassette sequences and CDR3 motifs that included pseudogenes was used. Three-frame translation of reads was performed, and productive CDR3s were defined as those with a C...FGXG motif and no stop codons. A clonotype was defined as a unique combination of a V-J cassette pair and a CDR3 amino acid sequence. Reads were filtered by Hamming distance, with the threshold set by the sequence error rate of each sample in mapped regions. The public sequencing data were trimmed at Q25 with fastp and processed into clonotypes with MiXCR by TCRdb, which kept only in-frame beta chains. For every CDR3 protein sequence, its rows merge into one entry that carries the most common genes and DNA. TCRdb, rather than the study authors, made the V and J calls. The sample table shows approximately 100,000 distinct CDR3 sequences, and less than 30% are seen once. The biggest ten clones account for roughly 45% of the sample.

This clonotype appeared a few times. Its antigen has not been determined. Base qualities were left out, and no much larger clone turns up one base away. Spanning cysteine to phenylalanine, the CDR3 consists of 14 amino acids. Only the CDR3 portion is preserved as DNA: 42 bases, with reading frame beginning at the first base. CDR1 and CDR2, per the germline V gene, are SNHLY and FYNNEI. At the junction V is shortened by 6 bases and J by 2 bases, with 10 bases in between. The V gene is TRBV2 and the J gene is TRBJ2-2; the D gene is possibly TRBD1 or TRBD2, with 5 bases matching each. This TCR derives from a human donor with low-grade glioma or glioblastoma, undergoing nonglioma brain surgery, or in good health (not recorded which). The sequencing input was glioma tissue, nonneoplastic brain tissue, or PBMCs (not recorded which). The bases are TGTGCCAGCAGGGGGGTCCTAAACACCGGGGAGCTGTTTTTT. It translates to CASRGVLNTGELFF.